A single sample is the source of the 10 T cell receptor beta chains below, sequenced in a study of coeliac disease. Sequencing used immunoSEQ multiplex PCR; TCRdb keeps in-frame clones, though not all of them. The data show approximately 4,000 clones, with around 63% seen just once and about 5.7% held by the top ten. The sequenced sample was lymphocytes from the gut lamina propria. The source is a man aged 65-85 years without celiac disease.

The chain uses TRBV6-1 and TRBJ2-1; D is perhaps TRBD1 (6 bases). Looked up from germline, CDR1 is MNHNS and CDR2 is SASEGT. Trimming took off 7 bases at V and 6 bases at J, with 19 bases between the two ends. This CDR3 contains 15 residues. CDR3 sequence (DNA): TGTGCCAGCACCTGGGCCGGTTTAGGGGGCAATGAGCAGTTCTTC. Translated, it gives CASTWAGLGGNEQFF.

V gene TRBV6-5 combines with J gene TRBJ1-4; 8 bases align to TRBD1. The germline V gene has CDR1 MNHEY and CDR2 SVGAGI. This CDR3 is 13 amino acids long. Trimming removed 5 bases from V and 7 bases from J; junction bases left unmatched: 3. The chain's CDR3 is CASSEDRVEKLFF. CDR3 in DNA: TGTGCCAGCAGTGAGGACAGGGTTGAAAAACTGTTTTTT.

The chain joins TRBV4-1 to TRBJ1-1; the D gene is possibly TRBD1 (6 bases). Trimming pared 0 bases from V and 10 bases from J, leaving 12 bases between. The CDR3 covers 13 residues. The germline CDR1 and CDR2 sequences are MGHRA and YSYEKL. CDR3 region: CASSQDIEDRAFF. The CDR3 nucleotides read TGCGCCAGCAGCCAAGATATTGAGGACAGAGCTTTCTTT.

The table lists this clone with a few counts. V usage is TRBV28 and J usage is TRBJ1-2; possibly TRBD1 for D (5 bases). This CDR3 has 15 residues. CDR1 is MDHEN and CDR2 is SYDVKM in the germline V gene. Trimming pared 4 bases from V and 2 bases from J, leaving 14 bases between. The CDR3 DNA reads TGTGCCAGCAGTTCCACCGCCGGGGGGAACTATGGCTACACCTTC. Its protein product is CASSSTAGGNYGYTF.

This sequence joins TRBV6-4 and TRBJ2-1, with 9 bases lining up with TRBD1. V dropped 5 bases and J dropped 9; count of bases not matched to a gene: 8. The CDR3 loop spans 14 amino acids. Germline CDR1 is MRHNA and CDR2 is SNTAGT. The DNA of the CDR3 is TGTGCCAGCAGTCGCCGGACAGGGGCAAGTGAGCAGTTCTTC. Its translation is CASSRRTGASEQFF.

This clone was seen just once. The genes are TRBV11-2 and TRBJ2-3; 14 nucleotides line up with TRBD2. Germline V lookup: CDR1 SGHAT, CDR2 FQNNGV. This CDR3 contains 17 residues. Trimming took 5 bases from V and 2 from J; bases not matched to a gene: 6. CDR3 amino acids: CASSLPGLAGATDTQYF. The DNA for the CDR3 is TGTGCCAGCAGCCTCCCGGGACTAGCGGGGGCCACAGATACGCAGTATTTT.

This clone has only one observation. The V call is TRBV5-1, the J call TRBJ2-1; 9 positions agree with TRBD1. From germline, CDR1 is SGHRS and CDR2 YFSETQ. V lost 3 bases, J lost 2 bases, and 6 bases stayed unmatched. CDR3 length: 16 amino acids. CDR3: CASSSRQGGTYNEQFF. In DNA form, the CDR3 reads TGCGCCAGCAGCTCGAGACAGGGGGGCACCTACAATGAGCAGTTCTTC.

The chain joins TRBV7-2 to TRBJ1-2; TRBD1 matches 8 bases. The V and J ends lost 8 bases and 1 base, in that order; junction bases with no gene match: 3. The CDR3 loop spans 13 amino acids. Germline V gene lookup returns CDR1 SGHTA and CDR2 FQGNSA. The CDR3 spells CASRTGSNYGYTF. The CDR3 DNA follows: TGTGCCAGCCGGACAGGGAGTAACTATGGCTACACCTTC.

This chain links TRBV5-1 with TRBJ2-7, with 8 bases identical to TRBD1. This CDR3 has 14 amino acids. The germline V gene has CDR1 SGHRS and CDR2 YFSETQ. V was pared by 0 bases and J by 6 bases, with 5 bases of the junction left unmatched. The CDR3 is CASSLEPTGVEQYF. CDR3 nucleotides: TGCGCCAGCAGCTTGGAACCGACAGGGGTCGAGCAGTACTTC. Full variable domain (outside the CDR3, taken from reference TRBV5-1 and TRBJ2-7): KAGVTQTPRYLIKTRGQQVTLSCSPISGHRSVSWYQQTPGQGLQFLFEYFSETQRNKGNFPGRFSGRQFSNSRSEMNVSTLELGDSALYLCASSLEPTGVEQYFGPGTRLTVT.

This clone was detected a few times. This chain's CDR3 is CASSLGNRAAGFCEQYF. As DNA, the CDR3 is TGTGCCAGCAGCTTAGGAAATCGGGCCGCGGGTTTCTGCGAGCAGTACTTC. V usage is TRBV11-3 and J usage is TRBJ2-7; possible D gene TRBD2, 5 bases. The CDR3 runs 17 residues. Trimming left V 1 base short and J 6 bases short, with 22 bases between. Germline V gene sequence: CDR1 SGHNT, CDR2 YENEEA.